This T cell receptor (beta chain) was sequenced during a study of low-dose radiotherapy and immunotherapy resistance in tumors. On the study more broadly: Each two-week cycle included intravenous cyclophosphamide 200 mg/m2, given one day before radiation and immunotherapy. Oral aspirin 300 mg was taken by patients daily for four cycles from cycle 1 day 1.

Germline V gene data show CDR1 as MNHEY and CDR2 as SVGEGT. This CDR3 is built from 14 residues. V lost 6 bases to trimming and J lost 1 base; unmatched junction nucleotides: 6. The therapy administered to donors comprised nivolumab, ipilimumab, aspirin, low-dose cyclophosphamide and low-dose radiotherapy. TRAV- and TRBV-specific primers were used for first-strand cDNA, which covered alpha and beta chains. Amplification of TCRs used a constant-region primer and V-primer adapter for approximately 19 PCR cycles. The mRNA which had been isolated was amplified by in vitro transcription. TCRdb re-called the reads through MiXCR, storing one row per CDR3 protein. Found here are over 15,000 distinct CDR3 sequences, 70% of them singletons; the top ten hold approximately 5%.

The TCR comes from a human donor with advanced metastatic prostate, ovarian, gallbladder or colorectal cancer (not recorded which). This table probably holds off-target reads from a library built for another chain. V gene TRBV6-2 or TRBV6-3 combines with J gene TRBJ2-7; 7 bases fit TRBD1. The CDR3 DNA reads TGTGCCAGCAGGCCGTGGACAGGATCCTACGAGCAGTACTTC. Translation: CASRPWTGSYEQYF.